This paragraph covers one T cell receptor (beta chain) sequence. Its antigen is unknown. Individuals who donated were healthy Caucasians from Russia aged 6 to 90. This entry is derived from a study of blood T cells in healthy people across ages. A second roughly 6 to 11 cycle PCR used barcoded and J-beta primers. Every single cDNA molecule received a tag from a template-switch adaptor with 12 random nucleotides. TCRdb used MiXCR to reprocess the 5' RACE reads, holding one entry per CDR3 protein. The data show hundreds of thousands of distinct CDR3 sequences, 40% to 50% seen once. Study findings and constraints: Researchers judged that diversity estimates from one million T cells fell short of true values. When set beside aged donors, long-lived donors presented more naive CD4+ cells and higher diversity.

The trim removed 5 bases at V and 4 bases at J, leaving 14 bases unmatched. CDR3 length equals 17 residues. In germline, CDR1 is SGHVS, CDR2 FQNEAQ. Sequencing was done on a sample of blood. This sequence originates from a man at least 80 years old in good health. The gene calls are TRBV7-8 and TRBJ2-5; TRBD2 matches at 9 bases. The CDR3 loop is CASSPPWVAGEGETQYF. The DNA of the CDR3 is TGTGCCAGCAGCCCTCCGTGGGTAGCGGGAGAGGGAGAGACCCAGTACTTC. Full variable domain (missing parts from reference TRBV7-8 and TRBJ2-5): GAGVSQSPRYKVAKRGQDVALRCDPISGHVSLFWYQQALGQGPEFLTYFQNEAQLDKSGLPSDRFFAERPEGSVSTLKIQRTQQEDSAVYLCASSPPWVAGEGETQYFGPGTRLLVL.